Each of the 22 T cell receptor beta chains below was sequenced from the same sample in a study of T cell responses to AZD1222 COVID-19 vaccine. Only in-frame clones appear in the TCRdb table, and some are missing; sequencing was by immunoSEQ multiplex PCR. The table has about 47,000 clones, 65% to 80% seen once. Here the sequenced sample was peripheral blood, taken on day 0 of MenACWY control vaccination. Receptors originate from an adult in good health.

This sequence joins TRBV18 and TRBJ1-1; D gene ambiguous. The CDR3 is 15 residues long. Trimming pared 2 bases from V and 1 base from J, leaving 11 bases between. In germline, CDR1 is KGHSH, CDR2 LQKENI. CDR3 sequence: CASSPTNSENTEAFF. The CDR3 DNA sequence: TGTGCCAGCTCACCAACCAACTCGGAGAACACTGAAGCTTTCTTT.

This clone came up a few times. This chain uses TRBV3-1 (or the pseudogene TRBV3-2) with TRBJ2-1; TRBD2 matches 7 bases. The CDR3 runs 17 residues. The V gene's germline CDR1 is LGHDT and CDR2 YNNKEL (reference sequence). The ends lost 1 base at V and 6 bases at J; junction bases unmatched: 12. The CDR3 DNA reads as TGTGCCAGCAGCCAAGTTTTTGCGGGAGTAATGGGCAATGAGCAGTTCTTC. It translates to CASSQVFAGVMGNEQFF.

The chain links TRBV19 to TRBJ1-6; D is possibly TRBD1 (5 bases). The CDR3 is 14 amino acids. Germline V gene sequence: CDR1 LNHDA, CDR2 SQIVND (reference sequence). The germline V and J ends were trimmed by 10 bases and 3 bases, with 13 bases remaining between them. CDR3 residues: CATQGDIYNSPLHF. CDR3 DNA: TGTGCCACCCAGGGAGACATCTATAATTCACCCCTCCACTTT.

The genes are TRBV6-5 and TRBJ2-3; D gene uncertain. Germline V lookup: CDR1 MNHEY, CDR2 SVGAGI. The CDR3 is 15 amino acids. V lost 2 bases, J lost 0 bases, and 9 bases lay in between. The CDR3 spells CASSYEASSTDTQYF. CDR3 sequence (DNA): TGTGCCAGCAGTTACGAGGCCTCCAGCACAGATACGCAGTATTTT.

The chain couples TRBV7-2 to TRBJ1-1, with D possibly being TRBD1 (6 bases). Per germline, CDR1 SGHTA and CDR2 FQGNSA. V dropped 5 bases and J dropped 4 bases, with 17 bases sitting between them. This CDR3 comprises 15 residues. The CDR3 sequence is CASSARGGWGTEAFF. Written as DNA, the CDR3 is TGTGCCAGCAGCGCCCGTGGGGGCTGGGGCACTGAAGCTTTCTTT.

The genes are TRBV19 and TRBJ2-1; TRBD1 matches at 11 bases. The CDR3 consists of 16 residues. Germline-derived CDR1 and CDR2 are LNHDA and SQIVND (reference sequence). J lost 4 bases, V lost 5 bases, and 7 bases had no gene match. In nucleotides, the CDR3 is TGTGCCAGTAGTGCACGGGACAGGGGGGCTTACAATGAGCAGTTCTTC. Its protein is CASSARDRGAYNEQFF.

The J gene is TRBJ2-5, the V gene TRBV6-1; no firm D call. Trimming left V 1 base short and J 2 bases short, with 5 bases between. The V gene's germline CDR1 is MNHNS and CDR2 SASEGT. There are 13 residues in the CDR3. CDR3 sequence reads: CASSEVPQETQYF. In DNA form, the CDR3 reads TGTGCCAGCAGTGAAGTCCCACAAGAGACCCAGTACTTC.

By share of the sample, this clone is large. The chain recombines TRBV7-3 with TRBJ1-5; the match to TRBD1 covers 11 bases. CDR3 length: 14 amino acids. Losses at the gene ends were 5 bases for V and 7 bases for J; bases not matched to a gene: 4. The germline V gene has CDR1 SGHTA and CDR2 FQGTGA. DNA of the CDR3: TGTGCCAGCAGCGGACAGGGGGCACGGCAGCCCCAGCATTTT. As protein: CASSGQGARQPQHF.

In this sample, this clone turned up a few times. The chain recombines TRBV2 with TRBJ2-3, with D unclear. Germline V CDR1 and CDR2: SNHLY, FYNNEI. Trimming removed 8 bases at V and 1 base at J, with 16 bases between. This CDR3 contains 15 residues. Written as DNA, the CDR3 is TGTGCCAGCCTCAGGTCCCAACCGCGCACAGATACGCAGTATTTT. Translated, it gives CASLRSQPRTDTQYF.

V usage is TRBV5-1 and J usage is TRBJ2-2; the match to TRBD1 covers 8 bases. Unmatched junction bases numbered 8, after V lost 0 bases and J lost 1 base. Germline loops: CDR1 SGHRS, CDR2 YFSETQ. There are 18 residues in the CDR3. The CDR3 region is CASSLGTGGLRNTGELFF. The CDR3 DNA reads TGCGCCAGCAGCTTGGGTACAGGGGGTTTGAGGAACACCGGGGAGCTGTTTTTT.

The chain carries TRBV7-9 and TRBJ1-5, with 11 bases identical to TRBD1. The V gene's germline CDR1 is SEHNR and CDR2 FQNEAQ (reference sequence). With V trimmed by 5 bases and J by 7 bases, 7 bases remained unmatched. The CDR3 covers 15 residues. The CDR3 spells CASSPGQGAEQPQHF. The CDR3 region has the DNA TGTGCCAGCAGCCCTGGACAGGGGGCGGAACAGCCCCAGCATTTT.

The V call is TRBV6-5, the J call TRBJ1-1; possible D gene TRBD1, 5 bases. The germline gives CDR1 MNHEY, CDR2 SVGAGI. The ends were cut back, 8 bases at V and 0 bases at J, with 13 bases in the middle. The CDR3 loop spans 14 amino acids. The CDR3 here is CASGAGVMNTEAFF. CDR3 bases: TGTGCCAGCGGGGCCGGGGTAATGAACACTGAAGCTTTCTTT.

J is TRBJ2-1 and V is TRBV12-3 or TRBV12-4, with a weak D call TRBD2 (5 bases). This CDR3 region has 11 residues. V was trimmed by 5 bases and J by 12 bases, leaving 11 bases between them. In DNA form, the CDR3 reads TGTGCCAGCAGTGTCGGGGTTGGGCAGTTCTTC. Translation gives CASSVGVGQFF.

This rearrangement joins TRBV27 to TRBJ1-5; no reliable D call. CDR3 length equals 14 residues. Per germline, CDR1 MNHEY and CDR2 SMNVEV (reference sequence). V was trimmed by 3 bases and J by 5 bases, leaving 11 bases between them. The CDR3 reads CASSLVSGDQPQHF. The CDR3 DNA is TGTGCCAGCAGTTTGGTAAGCGGGGATCAGCCCCAGCATTTT.

This clone was recorded a few times. The chain combines TRBV7-9 with TRBJ1-5; unclear D gene. The CDR3 totals 14 residues. V lost 5 bases, J lost 8 bases, and 16 bases lay in between. Germline values: CDR1 SEHNR, CDR2 FQNEAQ (reference sequence). The CDR3 sequence is CASSPLSTAEPQHF. Written as DNA, the CDR3 is TGTGCCAGCAGCCCCCTCTCTACGGCGGAGCCCCAGCATTTT. The full variable domain, in which reference TRBV7-9 and TRBJ1-5 provide the parts outside the CDR3, is DTGVSQNPRHKITKRGQNVTFRCDPISEHNRLYWYRQTLGQGPEFLTYFQNEAQLEKSRLLSDRFSAERPKGSFSTLEIQRTEQGDSAMYLCASSPLSTAEPQHFGDGTRLSIL.

This clone has a single count. The rearrangement links TRBV2 to TRBJ1-2, with TRBD1 as a possible D gene (6 bases). The germline CDR1 and CDR2 sequences are SNHLY and FYNNEI. The CDR3 extends over 14 amino acids. Trimming removed 4 bases at V and 2 bases at J, with 11 bases between. CDR3 sequence reads: CASSVGGGNYGYTF. CDR3 nucleotides: TGTGCCAGCAGTGTCGGAGGGGGAAACTATGGCTACACCTTC.

This clone has just a few counts. The CDR3 DNA reads TGTGCCAGCAGTGATTCGTCGGAAAAACTGTTTTTT. Protein sequence: CASSDSSEKLFF. The chain combines TRBV25-1 with TRBJ1-4; D gene uncertain. Germline V CDR1 and CDR2: MGHDK, SYGVNS. The CDR3 is made up of 12 amino acids. The V end lost 3 bases, the J end lost 8 bases, and 7 bases lay between the germline ends. Full variable domain (outside the CDR3, taken from reference TRBV25-1 and TRBJ1-4): EADIYQTPRYLVIGTGKKITLECSQTMGHDKMYWYQQDPGMELHLIHYSYGVNSTEKGDLSSESTVSRIRTEHFPLTLESARPSHTSQYLCASSDSSEKLFFGSGTQLSVL.

The chain has TRBV29-1 and TRBJ2-2; D is ambiguous. This CDR3 spans 13 amino acids. Deletions cut 3 bases from V and 4 bases from J, with 9 bases between. The germline gives CDR1 SQVTM, CDR2 ANQGSEA. This CDR3 is CSVDAAATGELFF. The CDR3 DNA reads as TGCAGCGTTGATGCCGCTGCCACCGGGGAGCTGTTTTTT.

The gene calls are TRBV14 and TRBJ2-4; no clear D gene. The CDR3 runs to 18 residues. Trimming shortened V by 1 base and J by 2 bases, and 18 bases separated the two germline ends. Germline V gives CDR1 SGHDN, CDR2 FVKESK. DNA of the CDR3: TGTGCCAGCAGCCAAGCGGGTGGTTCCCGAATTTCCAAAAACATTCAGTACTTC. Protein sequence: CASSQAGGSRISKNIQYF.

The chain uses TRBV12-3 or TRBV12-4 and TRBJ2-3; D possibly corresponds to TRBD2 (5 bases). CDR3 size: 11 residues. V was clipped by 6 bases and J by 6 bases, with 7 bases between them. Here the CDR3 DNA reads TGTGCCAGCAGGCGAGGGGATACGCAGTATTTT. Translated: CASRRGDTQYF.

V gene TRBV5-6 combines with J gene TRBJ1-5; tentatively, D is TRBD1 (6 bases). The CDR3 has 14 amino acids. CDR1 is SGHDT and CDR2 is YYEEEE in the germline V gene. V was clipped by 2 bases and J by 4 bases, with 10 bases between them. The CDR3 is CASSLGTHNQPQHF. The CDR3 DNA sequence: TGTGCCAGCAGCTTAGGGACACATAATCAGCCCCAGCATTTT.

V and J are TRBV7-9 and TRBJ2-7, with D possibly being TRBD1 (5 bases). Looked up from germline, CDR1 is SEHNR and CDR2 is FQNEAQ (reference sequence). The CDR3 is 13 residues long. Trimming shortened V by 3 bases and J by 1 base, and 7 bases separated the two germline ends. CDR3 in DNA: TGTGCCAGCAGCTTCGACAGATCCTACGAGCAGTACTTC. Its translation: CASSFDRSYEQYF.